The clone carrying this T cell receptor (beta chain) was picked up a small number of times. The data originate from a study of blood T cell repertoires in COVID-19. Per germline, CDR1 SNHLY and CDR2 FYNNEI. The CDR3 covers 16 residues. Unmatched junction bases numbered 1, after V lost 3 bases and J lost 0 bases. Produced via immunoSEQ multiplex PCR; TCRdb's table is partial and in-frame only. The data contain some 200,000 clones, 83% of them singletons. The sequence derives from a woman aged 25 to 45 with COVID-19, enrolled during active disease. The chain carries TRBV2 and TRBJ2-5; 13 bases align to TRBD2. The sample consisted of peripheral blood. Here the CDR3 reads CASSEGLAGNQETQYF. CDR3 coding DNA: TGTGCCAGCAGTGAGGGACTAGCGGGGAACCAAGAGACCCAGTACTTC.